This TCR beta chain comes out of a study of blood T cell repertoires in COVID-19. Those enrolled in Seattle joined during active infection and were followed longitudinally afterward. The authors' processing: Estimation of nucleated cell counts relied on the amplification of reference gene primers. Sequenced by immunoSEQ multiplex PCR; TCRdb stores in-frame clones only, minus some. That table is the source of V, J and clone size, and D and trimming were worked out from the DNA. The repertoire holds hundreds of thousands of clones, with more than 70% as singletons. The CDR3 is 12 residues long. Germline V lookup: CDR1 MNHNY, CDR2 SVGAGI (reference sequence). J gave up 10 bases and V 6 bases, and 8 bases lay outside the gene matches.

The TCR was taken from a woman aged 60-70 years with COVID-19, enrolled during active disease. The V call is TRBV6-6, the J call TRBJ1-2, with TRBD1 matching over 7 bases. The sequencing sample was made of peripheral blood. The CDR3: CASSHRQGDYTF. The CDR3 bases are TGTGCCAGCAGCCACAGACAGGGTGACTACACCTTC.